What follows is one T cell receptor (beta chain) and its context. It lacks a known antigen. No base quality values were provided; no much bigger clone lies one nucleotide off. The data originate from a study of CD8 T cells in ankylosing spondylitis (dated by TCRdb to between 2016 and 2019). A note on the overall study: The study profiled T cell receptor beta repertoires in healthy donors and ankylosing spondylitis patients to find disease-linked TCR variants. Peripheral blood samples were taken, and synovial fluid was additionally collected from ankylosing spondylitis patients. The full study cohort was made up of approximately 24 ankylosing spondylitis patients and over 90 healthy donors. Results the study describes overall, beyond this receptor: A CD8+ phenotype was shown by the disease-linked clones, which were found at relatively low frequencies in peripheral blood. Blood from ankylosing spondylitis patients appeared to be characterized by a TCR beta motif composed of under ten highly homologous amino acid variants. According to the report, matched synovial fluid samples from ankylosing spondylitis patients were significantly enriched for the disease-linked clones. Some motif variants were previously reported in synovial fluid and blood of reactive arthritis patients, suggesting common disease-initiation mechanisms.

TCRdb names Illumina HiSeq 2500 as the instrument used. Quantitative 5'-RACE with molecular barcodes was used to prepare TCR beta libraries. Concerning the study's data processing: A new computational method, built on a probabilistic model of VDJ rearrangement, was used to identify disease-linked TCR variants. TCRdb's own reprocessing of the public reads used fastp at Q25 and MiXCR and kept productive beta chains. Each entry merges the rows of one CDR3 protein and shows their most common DNA and genes. TCRdb, rather than the study authors, made the V and J calls. For this sample the table gives some 220,000 distinct CDR3 sequences, of which about 7% were detected only once. The leading ten clones occupy 13% to 15% of the sample. The CDR3 measures 17 amino acids from cysteine to phenylalanine. The kept DNA is CDR3 alone, 51 bases in frame from the first base. The CDR1 and CDR2 encoded by the germline V gene (reference sequence) are SGHAT and FQDESV. The junction shows trimming of 4 bases on V and 5 bases on J, and the gene matches do not reach 12 bases of it.

Sequencing was done on a sample of blood, either unsorted or a sorted T cell fraction (not recorded which). The TCR sequence derives from a male donor with ankylosing spondylitis. This sequence uses TRBV11-1 and TRBJ2-1; TRBD2 fits 9 bases in the junction. The CDR3 sequence is CASSYSYSGSWNNEQFF. The sequenced DNA: TGTGCCAGCAGCTATTCGTATAGCGGGAGTTGGAACAATGAGCAGTTCTTC.